This T cell receptor beta chain was documented in a study of read filtering for tumor transcriptome and immune sequencing. Across the whole study: Patients were approximately 18 male and some 13 female, mean age 65.9 years, range about 45 to 85. General observations from the study: Approximately 79% of IR-seq clonotypes had a single read, yet these held 3.5% to 4.5% of reads.

Molecular barcoded adaptors covering alpha/delta and beta/gamma chains were used on 400 to 450 ng RNA. Via MiXCR, TCRdb re-called the reads, giving one row per CDR3 protein. In the table there are about 40,000 distinct CDR3 sequences, roughly 13% of which are singletons. This clonotype was seen repeatedly, ten times or more. Antigen: not known. V lost 2 bases and J lost 1; bases outside the gene matches: 3. From germline, CDR1 is LGHNA and CDR2 YNFKEQ. There are 16 residues in the CDR3. This receptor was taken from a donor aged 40 or older with multiple myeloma. The chain couples TRBV4-2 to TRBJ2-2, with 8 bases that match TRBD2. The sample consisted of a population of CD138-negative cells sorted from bone marrow. CDR3 residues: CASSQQTSGNTGELFF. As DNA, the CDR3 is TGTGCCAGCAGCCAACAAACTAGCGGGAACACCGGGGAGCTGTTTTTT.